These 17 T cell receptor beta chains were all obtained from the same sample, sequenced in a study of cytomegalovirus exposure and HLA in healthy donors (dated by TCRdb to the late 2010s). The library was generated by the immunoSEQ multiplex PCR assay. A mixture of 60 forward primers for TCR Vbeta segments and 13 reverse primers for TCR Jbeta segments was used in the multiplex PCR. Held by TCRdb, this immuneACCESS table contains in-frame sequences only and omits some clones. Under half of the omission traces to an unresolved V gene where checked; the cause of the rest is unknown. This sample is represented by some 130,000 clones; over 75% of them were singletons. 5.9% of the sample is in the top ten clones. The specimen was PBMCs. The receptors come from a woman aged 40 to 55 in good health and CMV-seropositive.

V usage is TRBV9 and J usage is TRBJ2-3; the match to TRBD2 covers 9 bases. J was trimmed by 0 bases and V by 3 bases; bases with no gene match: 11. This CDR3 has 18 amino acids. The germline gives CDR1 SGDLS, CDR2 YYNGEE. This CDR3 reads CASSERTSEETSTDTQYF. Here the CDR3 DNA reads TGTGCCAGCAGCGAGAGGACTAGCGAGGAAACTAGCACAGATACGCAGTATTTT.

The chain links TRBV5-1 to TRBJ2-7; weak D call: TRBD2 (5 bases). With 2 bases removed from V and 6 bases from J, the gap between germline ends came to 9 bases. Germline CDR1 SGHRS, CDR2 YFSETQ. This CDR3 comprises 12 residues. CDR3 bases: TGCGCCAGCAGCTTCGGGAAGTCCGAGCAGTACTTC. Its translation: CASSFGKSEQYF.

This sequence joins TRBV19 and TRBJ2-7; D is perhaps TRBD1 (6 bases). V lost 5 bases and J lost 1, with 18 bases in between. CDR3 length: 16 amino acids. CDR1 and CDR2 (germline): LNHDA, SQIVND (reference sequence). The CDR3 is CASSPTGTRDSYEQYF. The CDR3 DNA sequence: TGTGCCAGTAGTCCGACCGGGACAAGGGATTCCTACGAGCAGTACTTC.

This sequence joins TRBV7-9 and TRBJ2-1; TRBD2 is a possible D gene (7 bases). CDR3 size: 15 residues. The germline V and J ends were trimmed by 7 bases and 3 bases, with 16 bases remaining between them. Germline-derived CDR1 and CDR2 are SEHNR and FQNEAQ (reference sequence). CDR3 nucleotides: TGTGCCAGCACCGACTGGGGGGGCAGCTACAATGAGCAGTTCTTC. Protein: CASTDWGGSYNEQFF.

This clone has more than one count but fewer than ten. This sequence joins TRBV2 and TRBJ2-1, with TRBD2 matching over 10 bases. This CDR3 comprises 14 residues. The germline CDR1 and CDR2 sequences are SNHLY and FYNNEI. V gave up 7 bases and J gave up 7 bases; unmatched junction bases: 7. As DNA, the CDR3 is TGTGCCAGCACGAAGCGGGGGGGAGTAAATGAGCAGTTCTTC. This codes for CASTKRGGVNEQFF. Supplemented by reference TRBV2 and TRBJ2-1, the full variable domain reads EPEVTQTPSHQVTQMGQEVILRCVPISNHLYFYWYRQILGQKVEFLVSFYNNEISEKSEIFDDQFSVERPDGSNFTLKIRSTKLEDSAMYFCASTKRGGVNEQFFGPGTRLTVL.

This chain uses TRBV11-2 with TRBJ1-3, with D unresolved. CDR1 and CDR2 (germline): SGHAT, FQNNGV. This CDR3 spans 15 amino acids. The germline V and J ends were trimmed by 1 base and 0 bases, with 7 bases remaining between them. The CDR3 nucleotides are TGTGCCAGCAGCTTAGCCCAGTTCTCTGGAAACACCATATATTTT. This sequence encodes CASSLAQFSGNTIYF. Complete variable domain (other parts from reference TRBV11-2 and TRBJ1-3): EAGVAQSPRYKIIEKRQSVAFWCNPISGHATLYWYQQILGQGPKLLIQFQNNGVVDDSQLPKDRFSAERLKGVDSTLKIQPAKLEDSAVYLCASSLAQFSGNTIYFGEGSWLTVV.

This chain joins TRBV15 and TRBJ2-6, with 8 bases aligning to TRBD2. This CDR3 spans 19 amino acids. Trimming removed 1 base from V and 0 bases from J; junction bases left unmatched: 8. CDR1 is LNHNV and CDR2 is YYDKDF in the germline V gene (reference sequence). The CDR3 here is CATSRGGLGPNSGANVLTF. CDR3 DNA: TGTGCCACCAGCAGAGGGGGACTAGGCCCCAACTCTGGGGCCAACGTCCTGACTTTC. The whole variable domain, remainder taken from reference TRBV15 and TRBJ2-6, is DAMVIQNPRYQVTQFGKPVTLSCSQTLNHNVMYWYQQKSSQAPKLLFHYYDKDFNNEADTPDNFQSRRPNTSFCFLDIRSPGLGDTAMYLCATSRGGLGPNSGANVLTFGAGSRLTVL.

Here the CDR3 reads CAWSLIRVQTADSPLHF. The DNA for the CDR3 is TGTGCCTGGAGTCTGATCCGGGTCCAGACCGCGGATTCACCCCTCCACTTT. The chain is built from TRBV30 and TRBJ1-6; no clear D. Deletions cut 2 bases from V and 8 bases from J, with 22 bases between. Germline CDR1 GTSNPN, CDR2 SVGIG (reference sequence). The CDR3 runs to 17 residues.

The rearrangement joins TRBV19 to TRBJ2-1, with D possibly TRBD1 on 6 matching bases. Trimming shortened V by 6 bases and J by 4 bases, and 16 bases separated the two germline ends. The V gene's germline CDR1 is LNHDA and CDR2 SQIVND (reference sequence). CDR3 length: 15 residues. The CDR3: CASSFVGTRYNEQFF. The CDR3, as DNA: TGTGCCAGTAGCTTCGTGGGGACACGGTACAATGAGCAGTTCTTC.

The chain joins TRBV4-3 to TRBJ2-7; TRBD1 might be the D (8 bases). Germline V CDR1 and CDR2: LGHNA, YSLEER. The CDR3 has 16 residues. V was cut by 1 base and J by 4 bases, with 17 bases left in between. The CDR3 loop is CASSQVAGQGGYEQYF. CDR3 sequence (DNA): TGCGCCAGCAGCCAAGTGGCCGGACAGGGAGGGTACGAGCAGTACTTC.

A remark on this clone: Mismatch with germline at one junction end may stem from a read error. This chain uses TRBV5-1 with TRBJ1-1; 10 bases line up with TRBD1. The CDR3 length is 14 residues. In germline, CDR1 is SGHRS, CDR2 YFSETQ. CDR3 nucleotide sequence: TGCGCCAGCAGCTCGGGACAGGGGAACGCTGAAGCTTTCTTT. This encodes CASSSGQGNAEAFF.

The chain carries TRBV29-1 and TRBJ2-1; 8 bases map to TRBD2. Per the germline V gene, CDR1 is SQVTM and CDR2 is ANQGSEA. The ends lost 4 bases at V and 9 bases at J; junction bases unmatched: 11. The CDR3 covers 14 residues. CDR3 nucleotides: TGCAGCGTTGTTGCCCCGGGGGGGACGGTTGAGCAGTTCTTC. Residues: CSVVAPGGTVEQFF.

The CDR3 region has the DNA TGTGCCAGCAGCTTAACCAGACAGGGGAGCTCCTACAATGAGCAGTTCTTC. Protein: CASSLTRQGSSYNEQFF. J is TRBJ2-1 and V is TRBV7-3, with 8 bases matching TRBD1. Germline V gene sequence: CDR1 SGHTA, CDR2 FQGTGA. The length of the CDR3 is 17 residues. The junction had 4 bases not matched to a gene; V was cut back by 0 bases and J by 0 bases.

DNA of the CDR3: TGTGCCAGCTCACTAACGGGGAAACCCTACGAGCAGTACTTC. As protein: CASSLTGKPYEQYF. This chain links TRBV18 with TRBJ2-7; possibly TRBD2 for D (5 bases). Germline loops: CDR1 KGHSH, CDR2 LQKENI. This CDR3 has 14 amino acids. Trimming left V 4 bases short and J 2 bases short, with 12 bases between.

The table lists this clone with a count of one. The sample has other DNA sequences that encode this CDR3 too. The V gene is TRBV7-2, the J gene TRBJ1-1; 8 positions agree with TRBD1. CDR1 SGHTA and CDR2 FQGNSA come from the germline V gene. The CDR3 spans 14 residues. After removal of 5 bases from V and 1 base from J, the junction contained 3 bases not matched to a gene. The CDR3: CASSPGQGNTEAFF. The CDR3 bases are TGTGCCAGCAGCCCAGGACAGGGGAACACTGAAGCTTTCTTT.

This clone was found a few times. The J gene is TRBJ1-4, the V gene TRBV19, with D possibly TRBD1 on 6 matching bases. The CDR3 has 13 residues. Trimming left V 9 bases short and J 1 base short, with 9 bases between. From germline, CDR1 is LNHDA and CDR2 SQIVND (reference sequence). The CDR3 loop is CASQQGTNEKLFF. CDR3 coding DNA: TGTGCCAGCCAACAGGGAACTAATGAAAAACTGTTTTTT.

This chain connects TRBV30 to TRBJ2-7; possibly TRBD1 for D (5 bases). Germline loops: CDR1 GTSNPN, CDR2 SVGIG (reference sequence). Trimming left V 3 bases short and J 3 bases short, with 6 bases between. This CDR3 has 11 amino acids. In nucleotides, the CDR3 is TGTGCCTGGAGGGGGCACTACGAGCAGTACTTC. It codes for CAWRGHYEQYF.